These 31 T cell receptor beta chains came from one sample sequenced in a study of blood T cell repertoires in COVID-19. Generated by immunoSEQ multiplex PCR, the TCRdb table keeps only in-frame clones and is missing some. Of some 80,000 clones detected, 85% appear once; the ten largest clones hold about 18%. The sequencing sample was made of peripheral blood. The receptors originated from a man older than 75 with active or convalescent COVID-19.

The J gene is TRBJ2-3, the V gene TRBV6-5; TRBD2 aligns across 10 bases. V lost 5 bases and J lost 5; bases outside the gene matches: 7. The CDR3 spans 15 residues. Germline V gives CDR1 MNHEY, CDR2 SVGAGI. Written as DNA, the CDR3 is TGTGCCAGCAGTCCAGCGGGGGGGCCGGTAGATACGCAGTATTTT. Translation gives CASSPAGGPVDTQYF.

This clone was seen a single time. This sequence joins TRBV28 and TRBJ1-3; D gene unclear. CDR1 is MDHEN, CDR2 SYDVKM, per germline. Trimming removed 7 bases at V and 1 base at J, with 11 bases between. The CDR3 sequence is 14 residues long. For the CDR3, the DNA is TGTGCCAGCACCCCCCCGGGTTCTGGAAACACCATATATTTT. Translated, it gives CASTPPGSGNTIYF.

This sequence joins TRBV14 and TRBJ2-5; 7 bases map to TRBD2. The V gene end was trimmed by 7 bases and the J gene end by 3 bases; junction bases not matched to a gene: 11. Germline CDR1 SGHDN, CDR2 FVKESK. The CDR3 runs 15 residues. CDR3 DNA sequence: TGTGCCAGCAATATGAAGATGGGGGGGAAAGAGACCCAGTACTTC. Its protein is CASNMKMGGKETQYF.

This chain uses TRBV2 with TRBJ1-4; TRBD1 agrees at 9 bases. The J segment lost 4 bases and the V segment lost 7 bases, leaving 1 base of the junction unmatched. Looked up from germline, CDR1 is SNHLY and CDR2 is FYNNEI. The CDR3 contains 13 residues. As DNA, the CDR3 is TGTGCCAGCACGGGACAGGGTAATGAAAAACTGTTTTTT. It translates to CASTGQGNEKLFF.

The V gene is TRBV5-4, the J gene TRBJ2-3; D gene ambiguous. The V and J ends lost 5 bases and 2 bases respectively, with 9 bases between them. Germline CDR1 reads SGHNT; CDR2 reads YYREEE (reference sequence). CDR3 size: 13 residues. For the CDR3, the DNA is TGTGCCAGCAGGAGATCTTTCACAGATACGCAGTATTTT. Protein product: CASRRSFTDTQYF.

The chain employs TRBV24-1 and TRBJ1-2; TRBD1 matches 9 bases. V shed 7 bases, J shed 6 bases, and the junction held 5 bases outside the gene matches. The CDR3 is 13 residues long. Germline loops: CDR1 KGHDR, CDR2 SFDVKD. This CDR3 reads CATSERTGDGYTF. CDR3 nucleotide sequence: TGTGCCACCAGCGAACGGACAGGGGATGGCTACACCTTC.

The chain has TRBV6-5 and TRBJ1-6; D not resolved. The V and J ends lost 7 bases and 9 bases respectively, with 16 bases between them. Germline values: CDR1 MNHEY, CDR2 SVGAGI. This CDR3 comprises 14 residues. The CDR3 spells CASMEDRTGSPLHF. As DNA, the CDR3 is TGTGCCAGCATGGAGGACCGCACGGGTTCACCCCTCCACTTT.

The chain links TRBV6-1 to TRBJ1-1; D is uncertain. CDR1 is MNHNS and CDR2 is SASEGT in the germline V gene. V lost 2 bases to trimming and J lost 5 bases, with 6 bases between them. The CDR3 totals 12 residues. The DNA of the CDR3 is TGTGCCAGCAGTGAAACGGGAACTGAAGCTTTCTTT. Encoded protein: CASSETGTEAFF.

This chain uses TRBV5-1 with TRBJ2-1; D might be TRBD2 (6 bases). Germline V CDR1 and CDR2: SGHRS, YFSETQ. The V gene lost 8 bases and the J gene lost 10 bases, with 19 bases spanning the gap. The CDR3 extends over 13 amino acids. CDR3 region: CASSYITGLEQFF. The CDR3 DNA is TGCGCCAGTTCGTACATAACTGGACTAGAGCAGTTCTTC.

This clone has just one count. This chain joins TRBV24-1 and TRBJ1-2; 12 positions match TRBD1. The CDR3 length is 17 residues. The trim removed 4 bases at V and 5 bases at J, leaving 10 bases unmatched. Germline V gene data show CDR1 as KGHDR and CDR2 as SFDVKD. The CDR3 here is CATSEASGTGGGYGYTF. The CDR3 DNA follows: TGTGCCACCAGTGAGGCCTCCGGGACAGGGGGCGGGTATGGCTACACCTTC.

The CDR3 sequence: CASSFHRGLGETQYF. The CDR3 nucleotides read TGTGCCAGCAGCTTTCACAGGGGGTTGGGGGAGACCCAGTACTTC. The J gene is TRBJ2-5, the V gene TRBV7-9, with 8 bases lining up with TRBD1. This CDR3 spans 15 amino acids. CDR1 and CDR2 from the germline V gene are SEHNR and FQNEAQ (reference sequence). With 3 bases clipped from V and 5 bases from J, the junction kept 8 bases outside the gene matches.

The rearrangement links TRBV18 to TRBJ2-3, with D perhaps TRBD1 (5 bases). Trimming left V 7 bases short and J 6 bases short, with 14 bases between. Germline CDR1 is KGHSH and CDR2 is LQKENI. The CDR3 loop spans 13 amino acids. CDR3 DNA sequence: TGTGCCAGCTTGGAACGTTACAGGGATACGCAGTATTTT. Residues: CASLERYRDTQYF.

The chain joins TRBV7-9 to TRBJ2-2; D gene unclear. Germline V gives CDR1 SEHNR, CDR2 FQNEAQ (reference sequence). The V gene lost 2 bases and the J gene lost 5 bases, with 9 bases spanning the gap. The CDR3 has 14 residues. CDR3 sequence: CASSLFMSTGELFF. As DNA, the CDR3 is TGTGCCAGCAGCTTATTCATGTCAACCGGGGAGCTGTTTTTT.

The rearrangement joins TRBV3-1 (or the pseudogene TRBV3-2) to TRBJ2-1; 8 bases match TRBD1. Looked up from germline, CDR1 is LGHDT and CDR2 is YNNKEL (reference sequence). The CDR3 contains 16 residues. V trimming: 0 bases; J trimming: 6 bases; junction bases outside the gene matches: 7. CDR3 nucleotide sequence: TGTGCCAGCAGCCAAGATTTGAGACAGGGGACCAATGAGCAGTTCTTC. This gives the protein CASSQDLRQGTNEQFF.

CDR3 sequence reads: CASSHARGTGKNTEAFF. The CDR3 DNA reads TGTGCCAGCAGCCACGCCCGAGGAACAGGAAAGAACACTGAAGCTTTCTTT. V usage is TRBV4-2 and J usage is TRBJ1-1; tentatively, D is TRBD1 (5 bases). Trimming left V 3 bases short and J 1 base short, with 18 bases between. The CDR3 has 17 amino acids. Looked up from germline, CDR1 is LGHNA and CDR2 is YNFKEQ.

V gene TRBV29-1 combines with J gene TRBJ2-3, with 10 bases fitting TRBD2. Germline assignment: CDR1 SQVTM and CDR2 ANQGSEA. Germline trimming cut 8 bases from V and 4 bases from J; bases unmatched to any gene: 9. The CDR3 totals 14 residues. The CDR3 reads CSLRAGGASDTQYF. The CDR3 region has the DNA TGCAGCTTACGAGCGGGGGGGGCATCAGATACGCAGTATTTT.

The chain carries TRBV19 and TRBJ1-1, with TRBD1 identical over 7 bases. Trimming at V came to 6 bases and at J to 4 bases, leaving 5 bases not matched to a gene. The length of the CDR3 is 13 residues. CDR1 LNHDA and CDR2 SQIVND come from the germline V gene (reference sequence). The CDR3 protein is CASSRGAATEAFF. The CDR3 DNA reads as TGTGCCAGTAGCAGGGGGGCGGCCACTGAAGCTTTCTTT.

This chain connects TRBV19 to TRBJ1-2; a weak D match, TRBD1 (5 bases). The CDR3 totals 15 residues. V lost 2 bases and J 7 bases, leaving 17 bases between the germline ends. CDR1 and CDR2 (germline): LNHDA, SQIVND (reference sequence). CDR3 in amino acids: CASSIQQGRVVGYTF. The CDR3 coding sequence is TGTGCCAGTAGTATACAGCAGGGCAGGGTGGTTGGCTACACCTTC.

This clone was counted once. This chain connects TRBV11-2 to TRBJ1-4; 7 bases fit TRBD1. V shed 5 bases, J shed 7 bases, and the junction held 13 bases outside the gene matches. The CDR3 runs 16 residues. The germline gives CDR1 SGHAT, CDR2 FQNNGV. The CDR3, as DNA: TGTGCCAGCAGCCCCGGGACAGCCGGAGTGATTGAAAAACTGTTTTTT. Encoded protein: CASSPGTAGVIEKLFF.

The gene calls are TRBV5-4 and TRBJ2-7, with 8 nucleotides matching TRBD1. Per germline, CDR1 SGHNT and CDR2 YYREEE (reference sequence). J lost 6 bases, V lost 5 bases, and 4 bases had no gene match. This CDR3 is built from 12 residues. CDR3 sequence reads: CASSQDRVEQYV. The DNA of the CDR3 is TGTGCCAGCAGTCAGGACAGGGTCGAGCAGTACGTC.

V is TRBV5-5 and J is TRBJ1-1; D possibly corresponds to TRBD1 (6 bases). CDR1 and CDR2 from the germline V gene are SGHKS and YYEKEE (reference sequence). Trimming took off 3 bases at V and 0 bases at J, with 12 bases between the two ends. CDR3 length: 15 residues. CDR3 sequence reads: CASSSGGQMNTEAFF. CDR3 coding DNA: TGTGCCAGCAGCTCTGGCGGACAGATGAACACTGAAGCTTTCTTT.

This chain connects TRBV6-5 to TRBJ2-6; D gene uncertain. From germline, CDR1 is MNHEY and CDR2 SVGAGI. The CDR3 is 13 amino acids. V shed 7 bases and J shed 0 bases, with 4 bases lying between them. CDR3 coding DNA: TGTGCCAGCATCGGCTCTGGGGCCAACGTCCTGACTTTC. Its translation is CASIGSGANVLTF.

V gene TRBV6-5 combines with J gene TRBJ1-4, with TRBD1 as a possible D gene (5 bases). The CDR3 totals 14 residues. Between the trimmed V and J ends, which lost 0 bases and 8 bases, there was a span of 10 bases. The germline V gene encodes CDR1 MNHEY and CDR2 SVGAGI. The CDR3, as DNA: TGTGCCAGCAGTTACTCCCAGGGTAGAGAAAAACTGTTTTTT. As protein: CASSYSQGREKLFF.

The rearrangement links TRBV5-4 to TRBJ2-3, with 7 nucleotides matching TRBD1. V lost 4 bases, J lost 2 bases, and 7 bases stayed unmatched. Germline-derived CDR1 and CDR2 are SGHNT and YYREEE (reference sequence). The CDR3 has 15 residues. The CDR3 nucleotides are TGTGCCAGCAGCGGGGACAGTCAGAACACAGATACGCAGTATTTT. This sequence encodes CASSGDSQNTDTQYF.

The chain has TRBV5-1 and TRBJ2-3, with 9 bases that match TRBD1. Germline V lookup: CDR1 SGHRS, CDR2 YFSETQ. Losses at the gene ends were 4 bases for V and 1 base for J; bases not matched to a gene: 13. This CDR3 has 18 residues. CDR3 protein: CASSQTGTGSVGTDTQYF. In DNA, the CDR3 is TGCGCCAGCAGCCAAACCGGGACAGGGTCTGTGGGCACAGATACGCAGTATTTT. Drawing the rest from reference TRBV5-1 and TRBJ2-3, the complete variable domain is KAGVTQTPRYLIKTRGQQVTLSCSPISGHRSVSWYQQTPGQGLQFLFEYFSETQRNKGNFPGRFSGRQFSNSRSEMNVSTLELGDSALYLCASSQTGTGSVGTDTQYFGPGTRLTVL.

This clone showed up just a few times. The chain recombines TRBV20-1 with TRBJ1-2; tentatively, D is TRBD1 (6 bases). CDR3 size: 13 residues. In germline, CDR1 is DFQATT, CDR2 SNEGSKA (reference sequence). The V and J ends lost 3 bases and 4 bases respectively, with 12 bases between them. The CDR3 bases are TGCAGTGCTAGTACAGGGATACGCTATGGCTACACCTTC. Amino acid sequence: CSASTGIRYGYTF.

This chain uses TRBV6-6 with TRBJ1-6, with TRBD1 matching 7 bases. CDR1 is MNHNY and CDR2 is SVGAGI in the germline V gene (reference sequence). This CDR3 spans 15 amino acids. V shed 4 bases and J 9 bases; nucleotides not matched to a gene: 9. CDR3 coding DNA: TGTGCCAGCAGTTTGTTACCGGGACAGATTTCACCCCTCCACTTT. Protein product: CASSLLPGQISPLHF.

The genes are TRBV5-5 and TRBJ2-3, with 8 bases fitting TRBD2. Germline V lookup: CDR1 SGHKS, CDR2 YYEKEE (reference sequence). Trimming took 1 base from V and 1 from J; bases not matched to a gene: 5. The CDR3 runs to 16 residues. CDR3 protein: CASSLLGRGGTDTQYF. The CDR3 DNA reads as TGTGCCAGCAGCTTGTTAGGGCGGGGGGGCACAGATACGCAGTATTTT.

This chain connects TRBV10-3 to TRBJ1-1; possibly TRBD1 for D (6 bases). The V end was cut by 6 bases, the J end by 0 bases, with 11 bases between. This CDR3 has 14 residues. CDR1 ENHRY and CDR2 SYGVKD come from the germline V gene. CDR3 sequence reads: CAIRSRGMNTEAFF. Here the CDR3 DNA reads TGTGCCATCAGGTCGAGGGGGATGAACACTGAAGCTTTCTTT.

This chain uses TRBV18 with TRBJ2-3, with 9 bases fitting TRBD1. The trim removed 3 bases at V and 0 bases at J, leaving 10 bases unmatched. Germline values: CDR1 KGHSH, CDR2 LQKENI. The CDR3 totals 18 residues. The CDR3 DNA reads as TGTGCCAGCTCACCTCTCCCGGGACAGGGTCGGAGCACAGATACGCAGTATTTT. It is translated as CASSPLPGQGRSTDTQYF.

The chain links TRBV6-4 to TRBJ1-5; D perhaps matches TRBD1 (5 bases). This CDR3 is 14 amino acids long. The ends were cut back, 0 bases at V and 6 bases at J, with 9 bases in the middle. Per germline, CDR1 MRHNA and CDR2 SNTAGT. The chain's CDR3 is CASSDSLTAQPQHF. The CDR3 bases are TGTGCCAGCAGTGACTCGCTGACAGCTCAGCCCCAGCATTTT.